Each of the 8 T cell receptor beta chains below was sequenced from the same sample in a study of blood T cell repertoires in COVID-19 (dated by TCRdb to 2018 to 2021). The method behind the library was the immunoSEQ multiplex PCR assay. TCRdb retrieved this table from immuneACCESS and kept in-frame rearrangements only. Not all clones are present; in checked studies, unresolved V genes account for under half, and no reason is known for the remainder. The sample has about 190,000 clones on record, about 81% of them singletons. The ten biggest clones cover about an eighth of the sample. The material sequenced was peripheral blood. The receptor set was obtained from a man aged 25 to 40 with active or convalescent COVID-19.

The V and J genes are TRBV2 and TRBJ2-1; 7 bases are shared with TRBD2. Germline V lookup: CDR1 SNHLY, CDR2 FYNNEI. With V trimmed by 5 bases and J by 2 bases, 9 bases remained unmatched. This CDR3 is built from 16 residues. Here the CDR3 DNA reads TGTGCCAGCAGTCGTCTAGGGACTATCACCTACAATGAGCAGTTCTTC. As protein: CASSRLGTITYNEQFF.

This chain links TRBV28 with TRBJ2-7, with 7 bases lining up with TRBD2. Unmatched junction bases numbered 17, after V lost 2 bases and J lost 4 bases. This CDR3 region has 18 residues. Germline V CDR1 and CDR2: MDHEN, SYDVKM. CDR3 DNA: TGTGCCAGCAGTTTAAGGCCTAGCGGTCCCGGGCGTTTATACGAGCAGTACTTC. Its translation is CASSLRPSGPGRLYEQYF.

The rearrangement links TRBV6-2 or TRBV6-3 to TRBJ2-1; 11 nucleotides match TRBD1. From germline, CDR1 is MNHEY and CDR2 SVGEGT. The CDR3 is 16 residues long. The ends lost 4 bases at V and 7 bases at J; junction bases unmatched: 9. The CDR3 sequence: CASSSVTGTGGNEQFF. In nucleotides, the CDR3 is TGTGCCAGCAGTTCGGTGACCGGGACAGGGGGAAATGAGCAGTTCTTC.

The rearrangement links TRBV28 to TRBJ1-5, with 8 bases fitting TRBD1. V lost 4 bases and J lost 3; bases outside the gene matches: 5. This CDR3 is 15 amino acids long. The germline CDR1 and CDR2 sequences are MDHEN and SYDVKM. The CDR3, as DNA: TGTGCCAGCAGTTCCGGACAGGGATTCAATCAGCCCCAGCATTTT. Protein sequence: CASSSGQGFNQPQHF.

V and J are TRBV28 and TRBJ1-4, with unresolved D. The CDR3 has 16 amino acids. Germline CDR1 reads MDHEN; CDR2 reads SYDVKM. Trimming shortened V by 6 bases and J by 1 base, and 15 bases separated the two germline ends. CDR3 residues: CASSRPNYQTNEKLFF. Here the CDR3 DNA reads TGTGCCAGCAGCCGTCCAAACTACCAAACTAATGAAAAACTGTTTTTT.

This chain uses TRBV6-7 with TRBJ1-2; D is possibly TRBD1 (6 bases). TRBV6-7 is sorted into the ORF group, with uncertain function. Trimming stripped 5 bases from V and 1 base from J, with 17 bases between. The CDR3 length is 16 residues. CDR3 DNA: TGTGCCAGCAGTGACTGGACAGTCTCCGATAACTATGGCTACACCTTC. It specifies CASSDWTVSDNYGYTF.

This clone was detected once. The chain uses TRBV6-5 and TRBJ2-1, with 10 bases fitting TRBD2. The CDR3 is 15 amino acids. After removal of 5 bases from V and 6 bases from J, the junction contained 7 bases not matched to a gene. From germline, CDR1 is MNHEY and CDR2 SVGAGI. The CDR3, as DNA: TGTGCCAGCAGTCCCCTAGCGGGAGCCCGCAATGAGCAGTTCTTC. Amino acid sequence: CASSPLAGARNEQFF.

In DNA form, the CDR3 reads TGTGCCAGCCTCGGCAAAACGGGGAACACTGAAGCTTTCTTT. Amino acids: CASLGKTGNTEAFF. The chain recombines TRBV3-1 (or the pseudogene TRBV3-2) with TRBJ1-1; D gene unclear. The length of the CDR3 is 14 residues. With 8 bases removed from V and 1 base from J, the gap between germline ends came to 14 bases. The germline V gene encodes CDR1 LGHDT and CDR2 YNNKEL (reference sequence).